This TCR beta chain was identified in a study of T cell repertoires in cytomegalovirus infection. The overall study: CMV epitopes that were recently identified and HLA-C-restricted were used alongside well-studied HLA-B-restricted ones. In public TCR beta signatures, there were indications of both CMV infection and matching HLA type.

As for this clonotype: What it recognizes is unknown.

TCRdb re-called the reads through MiXCR, storing one row per CDR3 protein. The repertoire has approximately 350,000 distinct CDR3 sequences, roughly 34% of them found once; the top ten carry 13%. General study points: The study identified carriers of CMV plus the relevant HLA from cumulative public TCR beta family frequency. What dominated the ex vivo response were HLA-C-restricted CMV-specific TCR beta clonotypes.

Germline V gene data show CDR1 as SNHLY and CDR2 as FYNNEI. The CDR3 runs 13 residues. Trimming stripped 4 bases from V and 2 bases from J, with 9 bases between. The TCR sequence derives from a human donor in good health (CMV status not recorded). Some clones in this sample may be carry-over from other donors' samples. This sequence joins TRBV2 and TRBJ2-7, with D perhaps TRBD1 (6 bases). The source material was cultured PBMCs, sampled from culture after CMV antigen stimulation. In DNA form, the CDR3 reads TGTGCCAGCAGTGTCCGGGACACCTACGAGCAGTACTTC. This codes for CASSVRDTYEQYF.